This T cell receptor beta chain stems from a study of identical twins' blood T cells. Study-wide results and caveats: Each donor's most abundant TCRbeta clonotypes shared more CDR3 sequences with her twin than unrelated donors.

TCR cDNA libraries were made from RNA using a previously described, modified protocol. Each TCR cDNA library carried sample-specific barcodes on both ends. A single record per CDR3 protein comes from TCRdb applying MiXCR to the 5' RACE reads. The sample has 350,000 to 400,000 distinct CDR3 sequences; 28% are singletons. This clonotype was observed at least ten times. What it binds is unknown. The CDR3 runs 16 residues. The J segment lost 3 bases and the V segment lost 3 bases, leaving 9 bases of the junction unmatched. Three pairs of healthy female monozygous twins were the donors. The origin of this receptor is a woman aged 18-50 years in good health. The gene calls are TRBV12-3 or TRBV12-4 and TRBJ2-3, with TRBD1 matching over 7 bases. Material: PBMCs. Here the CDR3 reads CASSFSPGTATDTQYF. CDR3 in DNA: TGTGCCAGCAGTTTCTCCCCCGGGACAGCAACAGATACGCAGTATTTT.